Listed below are T cell receptor beta chains from one sample, sequenced in a study of blood T cell repertoires in COVID-19. TCRdb keeps only in-frame clones here, not all; method: immunoSEQ multiplex PCR. The table lists some 130,000 clones, 79% of them singletons. Sequences were obtained from peripheral blood. The receptor source for this set is a woman over 75 with acute or convalescent COVID-19. The CDR3 runs from the conserved cysteine through the conserved F or W. Fields, in order: J gene, CDR3 length, V gene, D gene, clone size, CDR3 DNA, CDR3 protein. A D gene is named only where the DNA matches it firmly. Size is stated for part of the rows, as once, few or many counts, or as a class when the clone is expanded.

TRBJ1-1 11 TRBV20-1 - once TGCAGTGCTAGACCCAGGATTGTGGCTTTCTTT CSARPRIVAFF
TRBJ2-2 14 TRBV30 TRBD1 - TGTGCCTGGGCCGGGACAGGGTCGGCCGGGGAGCTGTTTTTT CAWAGTGSAGELFF
TRBJ1-5 15 TRBV20-1 - - TGCAGTGCTAGTTTGGGGGGTGGTAGCAATCAGCCCCAGCATTTT CSASLGGGSNQPQHF
TRBJ2-5 15 TRBV7-2 TRBD2 - TGTGCCAGCAGCTGGGGCACTAGCGGGAGGGAGACCCAGTACTTC CASSWGTSGRETQYF
TRBJ1-1 14 TRBV15 - - TGTGCCACCAGCAGAGATCTCCGGGAGACTGAAGCTTTCTTT CATSRDLRETEAFF
TRBJ2-4 13 TRBV12-2 - - TGTGCAAGTCGCCTCGCGGTGGTGGACATTCAGTACTTC CASRLAVVDIQYF
TRBJ1-1 14 TRBV7-3 - - TGTGCCAGCAGCTCCCTTGGGGGCAACACTGAAGCTTTCTTT CASSSLGGNTEAFF
TRBJ2-2 14 TRBV24-1 - - TGTGCCACCAGTGACCCCCCGCGGGCCGGGGAGCTGTTTTTT CATSDPPRAGELFF
TRBJ2-2 14 TRBV4-3 TRBD1 - TGCGCCAGCAGCCAAGAGACAGGGACCGGGGAGCTGTTTTTT CASSQETGTGELFF
TRBJ2-7 15 TRBV5-4 TRBD2 - TGTGCCAGCAGCTTGGGACTAGCGGGAACCTACGAGCAGTACTTC CASSLGLAGTYEQYF
TRBJ1-5 16 TRBV27 - once TGTGCCAGCAGTCCCTTGGGCAGGGTAGGGTTTCAGCCCCAGCATTTT CASSPLGRVGFQPQHF
TRBJ2-3 16 TRBV10-3 TRBD2 - TGTGCCATCAGCGGGACTAGCGGGACAAGCACAGATACGCAGTATTTT CAISGTSGTSTDTQYF
TRBJ1-1 15 TRBV19 - - TGTGCCAGTAGTTTCGGGCAGGGTTTAGGCACTGAAGCTTTCTTT CASSFGQGLGTEAFF
TRBJ1-6 13 TRBV30 TRBD1 - TGTGCCTGGCGGACAGGGGAAGGGTCACCCCTCCACTTT CAWRTGEGSPLHF
TRBJ2-1 15 TRBV11-3 TRBD2 once TGTGCCAGCAGCCCCGGGACTAGTGGACTAGGTGAGCAGTTCTTC CASSPGTSGLGEQFF
TRBJ2-1 14 TRBV18 - - TGTGCCAGCGGACAGTTGAGCTCCTACAATGAGCAGTTCTTC CASGQLSSYNEQFF
TRBJ2-5 11 TRBV6-4 - - TGTGCCAGCAGTGAGAGAGAGACCCAGTACTTC CASSERETQYF
TRBJ1-5 16 TRBV28 - - TGTGCCAGCAGGTGGGGAGGCCAGGGCCCCAATCAGCCCCAGCATTTT CASRWGGQGPNQPQHF
TRBJ2-5 14 TRBV7-2 - - TGTGCCAGCAGCGAGGGACTGGCGCAAGAGACCCAGTACTTC CASSEGLAQETQYF
TRBJ2-7 14 TRBV3-1/TRBV3-2 TRBD2 - TGTGCCAGCAGCCAGGGGGGGACTACCTACGAGCAGTACTTC CASSQGGTTYEQYF
TRBJ2-3 15 TRBV4-1 TRBD2 - TGCGCCAGCAGCCAAGAGTTTACTAGCGCAGATACGCAGTATTTT CASSQEFTSADTQYF
TRBJ1-1 13 TRBV6-2/TRBV6-3 - few TGTGCCAGCAGTTACACCCGCGGAGCTGAAGCTTTCTTT CASSYTRGAEAFF
TRBJ2-7 14 TRBV19 - - TGTGCCAGTAGCGGACTGCGAGGACCCTACGAGCAGTACTTC CASSGLRGPYEQYF
TRBJ2-7 12 TRBV12-3/TRBV12-4 - - TGTGCCAGCAGTTCACTAACCTACGAGCAGTACTTC CASSSLTYEQYF
TRBJ1-2 14 TRBV4-2 - - TGTGCCAGCAGCCAAGCCACCGGGAGCTATGGCTACACCTTC CASSQATGSYGYTF
TRBJ2-5 14 TRBV15 - - TGTGCCACCAGCAGAGATTGGGGGGAAGAGACCCAGTACTTC CATSRDWGEETQYF
TRBJ1-3 13 TRBV5-5 - - TGTGCCAGCAGCCTGCAGGGGACAAACACCATATATTTT CASSLQGTNTIYF